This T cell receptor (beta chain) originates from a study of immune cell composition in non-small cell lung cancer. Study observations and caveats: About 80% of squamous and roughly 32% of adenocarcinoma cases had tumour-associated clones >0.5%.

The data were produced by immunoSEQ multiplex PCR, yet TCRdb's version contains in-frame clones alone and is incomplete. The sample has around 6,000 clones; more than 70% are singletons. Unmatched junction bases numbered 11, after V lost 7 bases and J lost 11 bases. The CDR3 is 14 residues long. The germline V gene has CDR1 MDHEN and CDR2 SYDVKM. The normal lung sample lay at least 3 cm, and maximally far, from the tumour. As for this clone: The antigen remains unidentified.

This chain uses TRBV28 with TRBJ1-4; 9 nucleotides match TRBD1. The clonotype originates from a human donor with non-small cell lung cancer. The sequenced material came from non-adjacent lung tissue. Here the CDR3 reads CASTQGTGIEKLFF. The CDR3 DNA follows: TGTGCCAGCACCCAAGGGACAGGGATAGAGAAACTGTTTTTT. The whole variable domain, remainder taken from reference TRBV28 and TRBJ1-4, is DVKVTQSSRYLVKRTGEKVFLECVQDMDHENMFWYRQDPGLGLRLIYFSYDVKMKEKGDIPEGYSVSREKKERFSLILESASTNQTSMYLCASTQGTGIEKLFFGSGTQLSVL.